These T cell receptor beta chains were read from a single sample in a study of T cell responses to AZD1222 COVID-19 vaccine. Measured with immunoSEQ multiplex PCR; TCRdb has only the in-frame clones, and not every one. Found here are 150,000 to 180,000 clones, 90% of them singletons; the top ten hold under 20%. Sequencing used peripheral blood, obtained on day 0 of AZD1222 vaccination. The receptors stem from an adult in good health. The CDR3 runs from the conserved cysteine through the conserved F or W. Each record gives: D gene, V gene, J gene, clone size, CDR3 DNA, CDR3 protein. The D gene is left open where the match is weak. The listing skips clone size in some rows; elsewhere it reads once, few, many or a size class.

>-|TRBV18|TRBJ1-2|-
TGTGCCAGCTCAAGTGGACGGCTGTATGGCTACACCTTC
CASSSGRLYGYTF
>TRBD2|TRBV9|TRBJ2-7|-
TGTGCCAGCAGCGTCTCAGCCGGGACTAGCGGGAGTCGGGCCTACGAGCAGTACTTC
CASSVSAGTSGSRAYEQYF
>-|TRBV14|TRBJ2-1|-
TGTGCCAGCAGCCCCCCCGGGTACAATGAGCAGTTCTTC
CASSPPGYNEQFF
>-|TRBV7-2|TRBJ2-5|-
TGTGCCAGCAGCTCGTCCAAAGAGACCCAGTACTTC
CASSSSKETQYF
>-|TRBV6-1|TRBJ1-5|-
TGTGCCAGCAGTGAAGGGTGGCATGGCAATCAGCCCCAGCATTTT
CASSEGWHGNQPQHF
>TRBD2|TRBV4-1|TRBJ2-7|-
TGCGCCAGCAGCCTCACCCCGGGACTAGCGGGTAACGAGCAGTACTTC
CASSLTPGLAGNEQYF
>TRBD1|TRBV6-5|TRBJ2-3|-
TGTGCCGGCAGGGACAGGGTAGCCACAGATACGCAGTATTTT
CAGRDRVATDTQYF
>-|TRBV27|TRBJ2-7|-
TGTGCCAGCAGTTATCCAAATTCCTACGAGCAGTACTTC
CASSYPNSYEQYF
>-|TRBV27|TRBJ2-7|-
TGTGCCAGCAGGCGGGACACCACATCCTACGAGCAGTACTTC
CASRRDTTSYEQYF
>TRBD2|TRBV20-1|TRBJ2-7|-
TGCAGTGCTAGTCAGGGACTAGTTTCGTACGAGCAGTACTTC
CSASQGLVSYEQYF
>-|TRBV11-1|TRBJ1-5|-
TGTGCCAGCAGCAGGGGAAGGGGAAGCAATCAGCCCCAGCATTTT
CASSRGRGSNQPQHF
>-|TRBV29-1|TRBJ1-5|-
TGCAGCGTTGAATATGGGGGCCAGAAGCATTTT
CSVEYGGQKHF
>-|TRBV5-5|TRBJ1-6|-
TGTGCCAGCAGCCTGGGGGTGGGGAATTCACCCCTCCACTTT
CASSLGVGNSPLHF
>TRBD1|TRBV4-2|TRBJ1-1|-
TGTGCCAGCAGCCGAGGGACAGGGGAGAACACTGAAGCTTTCTTT
CASSRGTGENTEAFF
>-|TRBV9|TRBJ1-2|-
TGTGCCAGCAGCGCAGGCTCTCAACAGTATGGCTACACCTTC
CASSAGSQQYGYTF
>-|TRBV28|TRBJ1-3|-
TGTGCCAGCAGTCCAGGACCCACTGGAAACACCATATATTTT
CASSPGPTGNTIYF
>TRBD1|TRBV2|TRBJ1-1|-
TGTGCCAGCAGTCGCTCCGGGACAGACAACACTGAAGCTTTCTTT
CASSRSGTDNTEAFF
>TRBD1|TRBV10-3|TRBJ1-5|few
TGTGCCATCAGTGACGGACAGGATAGCAATCAGCCCCAGCATTTT
CAISDGQDSNQPQHF
>-|TRBV4-2|TRBJ1-4|-
TGTGCCAGCAGCCAAGGGCGGGGTTTGGGCGAAAAACTGTTTTTT
CASSQGRGLGEKLFF
>TRBD2|TRBV5-1|TRBJ2-1|many
TGCGCCAGCAGCTTCTTGGGACTAGCGGGAGCTGGGAATGAGCAGTTCTTC
CASSFLGLAGAGNEQFF
>-|TRBV6-5|TRBJ2-1|-
TGTGCCTCCGGGGATCTCTCCTACAATGAGCAGTTCTTC
CASGDLSYNEQFF
>-|TRBV5-1|TRBJ1-3|-
TGCGCCAGCAGCCCGGACAGTTCTGGAAACACCATATATTTT
CASSPDSSGNTIYF
>-|TRBV18|TRBJ2-5|once
TGTGCCAGCTCACCAAACCGGGACCCGGGTATGTCGACCCAGTACTTC
CASSPNRDPGMSTQYF
>-|TRBV25-1|TRBJ1-2|-
TGTGCCAGCAGTGGTGCCAGCGGCGTTGGCTACACCTTC
CASSGASGVGYTF
>TRBD1|TRBV12-5|TRBJ1-2|-
TGTGCTAGTGGGGACCACAGGGGGGACTATGGCTACACCTTC
CASGDHRGDYGYTF
>-|TRBV2|TRBJ1-6|-
TGTGCCAGCAGTGAAGAGGTGGATTCACCCCTCCACTTT
CASSEEVDSPLHF
>TRBD1|TRBV7-9|TRBJ2-2|-
TGTGCCAGCAGCCCGAACGCTCAGGGGGTTGTTACCGGGGAGCTGTTTTTT
CASSPNAQGVVTGELFF
>-|TRBV20-1|TRBJ2-3|-
TGCAGTGCTAGAGTCACAGATACGCAGTATTTT
CSARVTDTQYF
>-|TRBV30|TRBJ1-6|-
TGTGCCTGGAACATCCCTCGGGACGGCAATTCACCCCTCCACTTT
CAWNIPRDGNSPLHF
>-|TRBV5-1|TRBJ1-1|-
TGCGCCAGCAGCTTTATGGGGAGTGAAGCTTTCTTT
CASSFMGSEAFF
>-|TRBV30|TRBJ2-3|-
TGTGCCTGGATGGGGTACGGACAGTATACGCAGTATTTT
CAWMGYGQYTQYF
>-|TRBV29-1|TRBJ2-7|-
TGCAGCGTCACCTGGCGGGCAGGGGCACGTTGGGAGCAGTACTTC
CSVTWRAGARWEQYF
>TRBD1|TRBV28|TRBJ1-5|-
TGTGCCAGCAGTTTACCAGGGGGAGGGGTCGTCAATCAGCCCCAGCATTTT
CASSLPGGGVVNQPQHF
>TRBD1|TRBV5-6|TRBJ1-1|-
TGTGCCAGCAGCTCCCTGGGGCAGGGGGCGCGGAACACTGAAGCTTTCTTT
CASSSLGQGARNTEAFF
>-|TRBV5-1|TRBJ2-6|-
TGCGCCAGCAGCTTCAGCTCTGGGGCCAACGTCCTGACTTTC
CASSFSSGANVLTF
>TRBD1|TRBV11-2|TRBJ2-7|-
TGTGCCAGCAGCTGGCCCGGGACAGGAACCTCCTACGAGCAGTACTTC
CASSWPGTGTSYEQYF
>TRBD1|TRBV5-6|TRBJ1-6|-
TGTGCCAGCAGCCTCCGGACAGGATCTAATTCACCCCTCCACTTT
CASSLRTGSNSPLHF
>-|TRBV24-1|TRBJ1-4|-
TGTGCCACCAGCCCTGGGGGTAATGAAAAACTGTTTTTT
CATSPGGNEKLFF
>-|TRBV30|TRBJ2-3|once
TGTGCCTGGACCACCGGGACGGCTTACACAGATACGCAGTATTTT
CAWTTGTAYTDTQYF
>-|TRBV2|TRBJ1-4|-
TGTGCCAGCAGTGAAAGGGGGGCGCGTGAAAAACTGTTTTTT
CASSERGAREKLFF
>-|TRBV29-1|TRBJ2-3|-
TGCAGCGTTGATGAGGTGGTCGGAGATACGCAGTATTTT
CSVDEVVGDTQYF
>-|TRBV7-8|TRBJ1-2|-
TGTGCCAGCAGCGCACCAGGGAAGTTTAGTGGCTACACCTTC
CASSAPGKFSGYTF
>-|TRBV3-1/TRBV3-2|TRBJ2-1|-
TGTGCCAGCAGCCCGATCCTAAGCTCCTACAATGAGCAGTTCTTC
CASSPILSSYNEQFF
>-|TRBV16|TRBJ1-2|-
TGTGCCAGCAGCCAATCCCTGGCAGGGTCCCATGGCTACACCTTC
CASSQSLAGSHGYTF
>-|TRBV12-3/TRBV12-4|TRBJ1-2|-
TGTGCCAGCAGTTTTCTCCAGGGCGGTGGCTACACCTTC
CASSFLQGGGYTF
>TRBD1|TRBV7-8|TRBJ1-5|-
TGTGCCAGCAGAAAGGACAGGGGGTTTGGAGGCAATCAGCCCCAGCATTTT
CASRKDRGFGGNQPQHF
>-|TRBV3-1/TRBV3-2|TRBJ1-5|-
TGTGCCAGCAGCCAAGGGTTTCAGCCCCAGCATTTT
CASSQGFQPQHF
>TRBD2|TRBV7-8|TRBJ2-5|-
TGTGCCAGCAGCTTAGCGTGGACTAGCGGGGATCAAGAGACCCAGTACTTC
CASSLAWTSGDQETQYF
>-|TRBV6-1|TRBJ2-3|-
TGTGCCAGCAGTGAAGTAACGTTAGCTAGAACGCAGTATTTT
CASSEVTLARTQYF
>TRBD1|TRBV2|TRBJ2-7|-
TGTGCCAGCGGTGGGACAGGGGGTGTGGAGCAGTACTTC
CASGGTGGVEQYF
>-|TRBV7-2|TRBJ2-1|-
TGTGCCAGCAGCTTAGCTAGCCCCAGCTCCTACAATGAGCAGTTCTTC
CASSLASPSSYNEQFF
>-|TRBV18|TRBJ1-4|-
TGTGCCAGCTCACCATATTCCCCGTCAACTAATGAAAAACTGTTTTTT
CASSPYSPSTNEKLFF
>-|TRBV30|TRBJ2-4|few
TGTGCCTGGAGTGTCCCCCTTAGCCGAGCCAAAAACATTCAGTACTTC
CAWSVPLSRAKNIQYF
>-|TRBV30|TRBJ1-5|-
TGTGCCTGGAGTGTTGGATTTGGTCAGCCCCAGCATTTT
CAWSVGFGQPQHF